This T cell receptor beta chain originates from a study of blood T cell repertoires in COVID-19. Turning to the study itself: In each case, the material was cDNA or gDNA derived from T cells, B-cell-depleted T cells, or PBMCs.

Only in-frame clones appear in the TCRdb table, and some are missing; sequencing was by immunoSEQ multiplex PCR. The table lists about 210,000 clones, more than 80% of them singletons. The cohort comprised adults aged about 18 to 89 years residing in about two dozen US areas. A single count supports this clone. This receptor was identified in a middle-aged man who had recovered from COVID-19. Sequenced sample: PBMCs or T cells enriched from blood (not recorded which).

The CDR3 sequence is CASSIDLRGNYGYTF. The CDR3 DNA follows: TGTGCCAGTAGTATAGATCTTCGGGGGAACTATGGCTACACCTTC. This sequence joins TRBV19 and TRBJ1-2; a weak D match, TRBD1 (5 bases). Germline V CDR1 and CDR2: LNHDA, SQIVND (reference sequence). This CDR3 spans 15 amino acids. V lost 0 bases and J 2 bases, leaving 10 bases between the germline ends.